A single sample is the source of the 21 T cell receptor beta chains below, sequenced in a study of blood T cells in healthy people across ages (dated by TCRdb to 2015 to 2017). The library was built by means of 5' RACE. The instrument given in TCRdb is Illumina HiSeq 2500. A second PCR of roughly 7 to 11 cycles was run with a J-beta primer mix and a sample-barcoded 5' primer. In-frame beta chains were kept once TCRdb had trimmed the public reads at Q25 with fastp and called clones with MiXCR. For every CDR3 protein sequence, its rows merge into one entry that carries the most common genes and DNA. The sample profile shows around 1.5 million distinct CDR3 sequences; roughly 45% of them were found once. 6.5% to 10% of the sample rests with the top ten. The sequenced sample consisted of blood. The receptors stem from a woman under 30 in good health.

This clonotype was detected only a few times. The chain couples TRBV7-9 to TRBJ2-7; D not resolved. V was trimmed by 5 bases and J by 5 bases, leaving 10 bases between them. Looked up from germline, CDR1 is SEHNR and CDR2 is FQNEAQ (reference sequence). There are 12 residues in the CDR3. CDR3 amino acids: CASSNPGDEQYF. The CDR3 DNA reads as TGTGCCAGCAGCAACCCTGGGGACGAGCAGTACTTC.

The gene calls are TRBV5-5 and TRBJ1-1; D remains ambiguous. Trimming took 4 bases from V and 8 from J, leaving 15 bases between them. Germline assignment: CDR1 SGHKS and CDR2 YYEKEE (reference sequence). The CDR3 covers 13 residues. CDR3 region: CASSRQEGSEAFF. DNA for the CDR3: TGTGCCAGCAGCCGGCAGGAAGGGAGCGAAGCTTTCTTT.

The chain joins TRBV6-5 to TRBJ2-2; D is unresolved. Germline CDR1 and CDR2: MNHEY and SVGAGI. Trimming shortened V by 6 bases and J by 6 bases, and 11 bases separated the two germline ends. This CDR3 has 13 residues. The CDR3: CASSPTLSGELFF. CDR3 nucleotide sequence: TGTGCCAGCAGCCCGACTCTTTCCGGGGAGCTGTTTTTT.

The chain recombines TRBV11-2 with TRBJ2-6, with no clear D. The V gene's germline CDR1 is SGHAT and CDR2 FQNNGV. V was shortened by 1 base and J by 2 bases, with 12 bases between the two germline ends. This CDR3 is built from 17 residues. The CDR3 loop is CASSLVPATTGANVLTF. CDR3 coding DNA: TGTGCCAGCAGCTTAGTCCCGGCAACAACTGGGGCCAACGTCCTGACTTTC.

This chain connects TRBV10-3 to TRBJ1-2; TRBD1 might be the D (5 bases). V was clipped by 1 base and J by 2 bases, with 14 bases between them. The CDR3 is 16 residues long. Germline CDR1 and CDR2: ENHRY and SYGVKD. The CDR3 DNA follows: TGTGCCATCAGTGAGTTCGAAGGGGTAAGGAACTATGGCTACACCTTC. It yields the protein CAISEFEGVRNYGYTF.

Only a few counts were recorded for this clonotype. The J gene is TRBJ2-3, the V gene TRBV5-1, with a weak D call TRBD2 (6 bases). Trimming removed 2 bases at V and 6 bases at J, with 16 bases between. Germline-derived CDR1 and CDR2 are SGHRS and YFSETQ. The CDR3 is 15 residues long. CDR3 bases: TGCGCCAGCAGCTTTATTGCGGGGTCATCGGATACGCAGTATTTT. The encoded protein is CASSFIAGSSDTQYF.

The rearrangement uses TRBV12-3 or TRBV12-4 and TRBJ2-5; D assignment may be TRBD1 or TRBD2 (5 bases each). The CDR3 runs 14 residues. Trimming stripped 6 bases from V and 7 bases from J, with 18 bases between. This CDR3 reads CASSLGRIPGTQYF. The CDR3 coding sequence is TGTGCCAGCAGCCTGGGACGGATTCCGGGGACCCAGTACTTC.

There are a few counts of this clonotype. V gene TRBV9 combines with J gene TRBJ2-3; 9 positions match TRBD2. The germline V gene encodes CDR1 SGDLS and CDR2 YYNGEE. The junction had 7 bases not matched to a gene; V was cut back by 3 bases and J by 2 bases. This CDR3 contains 16 residues. Here the CDR3 reads CASSASSGVITDTQYF. Here the CDR3 DNA reads TGTGCCAGCAGCGCGTCTAGCGGGGTGATCACAGATACGCAGTATTTT.

The chain uses TRBV7-3 and TRBJ2-7; D is perhaps TRBD1 (6 bases). Between the trimmed V and J ends, which lost 5 bases and 7 bases, there was a span of 18 bases. CDR3 size: 14 residues. Germline V gene lookup returns CDR1 SGHTA and CDR2 FQGTGA. CDR3 protein: CASSTGTIYNEQYF. In DNA form, the CDR3 reads TGTGCCAGCAGCACCGGGACAATATACAATGAGCAGTACTTC.

This clonotype was seen a single time. The rearrangement links TRBV10-2 to TRBJ2-5; 9 nucleotides agree with TRBD2. The CDR3 is 17 residues long. After removal of 6 bases from V and 0 bases from J, the junction contained 11 bases not matched to a gene. CDR1 and CDR2 from the germline V gene are WSHSY and SAAADI. CDR3 protein: CASRARGGAVNQETQYF. The DNA for the CDR3 is TGCGCCAGCAGGGCTCGCGGGGGGGCGGTAAACCAAGAGACCCAGTACTTC.

The genes are TRBV6-1 and TRBJ1-2; D call uncertain. The CDR3 contains 12 residues. CDR1 and CDR2 from the germline V gene are MNHNS and SASEGT. V shed 4 bases and J shed 6 bases, with 9 bases lying between them. CDR3: CASSGADHGYTF. Written as DNA, the CDR3 is TGTGCCAGCAGTGGGGCAGACCATGGCTACACCTTC.

V is TRBV10-3 and J is TRBJ2-1, with D tentatively TRBD1 (5 bases). Germline CDR1 and CDR2: ENHRY and SYGVKD. Trimming stripped 2 bases from V and 9 bases from J, with 11 bases between. CDR3 length: 13 amino acids. The CDR3 sequence: CAISEREDSEQFF. For the CDR3, the DNA is TGTGCCATCAGTGAGAGGGAAGACAGTGAGCAGTTCTTC.

This clonotype came up a few times. The chain employs TRBV20-1 and TRBJ2-5, with 12 bases aligning to TRBD2. The germline V gene encodes CDR1 DFQATT and CDR2 SNEGSKA (reference sequence). This CDR3 is built from 15 residues. V was clipped by 2 bases and J by 4 bases; unmatched bases: 5. CDR3 region: CSARQLAGGRETQYF. The CDR3 DNA reads TGCAGTGCTAGACAACTAGCGGGGGGTAGAGAGACCCAGTACTTC.

The chain couples TRBV7-9 to TRBJ1-1; D perhaps matches TRBD1 (6 bases). Trimming took off 6 bases at V and 0 bases at J, with 17 bases between the two ends. The CDR3 sequence is 16 residues long. Germline V gives CDR1 SEHNR, CDR2 FQNEAQ (reference sequence). The CDR3 sequence is CASRRTKGQLNTEAFF. The CDR3 DNA sequence: TGTGCCAGCAGACGAACAAAAGGACAGCTGAACACTGAAGCTTTCTTT.

In this sample, this clonotype turned up a few times. The chain is built from TRBV7-2 and TRBJ2-5; tentative D call: TRBD2 (6 bases). The V gene lost 4 bases and the J gene lost 2 bases, with 14 bases spanning the gap. Germline V gene lookup returns CDR1 SGHTA and CDR2 FQGNSA. This CDR3 has 15 amino acids. The CDR3, as DNA: TGTGCCAGCAGCTCCTCACGGGCGGGGCAAGAGACCCAGTACTTC. This translates into CASSSSRAGQETQYF.

This rearrangement joins TRBV2 to TRBJ2-7; D is unclear. Germline loops: CDR1 SNHLY, CDR2 FYNNEI. The CDR3 has 12 residues. V dropped 6 bases and J dropped 5 bases, with 11 bases sitting between them. The CDR3 DNA reads TGTGCCAGCAGAAAAGACGAGGACGAGCAGTACTTC. It translates to CASRKDEDEQYF. Complete variable domain (other parts from reference TRBV2 and TRBJ2-7): EPEVTQTPSHQVTQMGQEVILRCVPISNHLYFYWYRQILGQKVEFLVSFYNNEISEKSEIFDDQFSVERPDGSNFTLKIRSTKLEDSAMYFCASRKDEDEQYFGPGTRLTVT.

V and J are TRBV29-1 and TRBJ2-1, with 8 bases identical to TRBD1. Germline CDR1 reads SQVTM; CDR2 reads ANQGSEA. The J segment lost 1 base and the V segment lost 1 base, leaving 3 bases of the junction unmatched. CDR3 length: 15 residues. CDR3 nucleotide sequence: TGCAGCGTTGAAGGACAGGGGAGGTCCTACAATGAGCAGTTCTTC. It translates to CSVEGQGRSYNEQFF.

This clonotype was counted only a few times. The J gene is TRBJ2-7, the V gene TRBV3-1; D unclear. With 0 bases removed from V and 4 bases from J, the gap between germline ends came to 7 bases. The germline V gene has CDR1 LGHDT and CDR2 YNNKEL (reference sequence). CDR3 length: 13 residues. The CDR3 sequence is CASSQETQYEQYF. DNA for the CDR3: TGTGCCAGCAGCCAAGAAACGCAATACGAGCAGTACTTC.

The V call is TRBV20-1, the J call TRBJ2-3; TRBD2 agrees at 8 bases. The junction had 10 bases not matched to a gene; V was cut back by 5 bases and J by 3 bases. The CDR3 contains 15 residues. Germline V gene data show CDR1 as DFQATT and CDR2 as SNEGSKA (reference sequence). The CDR3 region is CSAGAGSGSTDTQYF. In DNA form, the CDR3 reads TGCAGTGCTGGGGCGGGGAGCGGGAGTACAGATACGCAGTATTTT.

The chain combines TRBV2 with TRBJ2-1; TRBD2 might be the D (6 bases). CDR3 length equals 14 residues. Germline V gene sequence: CDR1 SNHLY, CDR2 FYNNEI. V lost 6 bases and J 4 bases, leaving 13 bases between the germline ends. The CDR3 region has the DNA TGTGCCAGCAGCGGCCGGGACTTTTACAATGAGCAGTTCTTC. As protein: CASSGRDFYNEQFF.

This chain connects TRBV12-3 or TRBV12-4 to TRBJ2-1; weak D call: TRBD2 (7 bases). Between the trimmed V and J ends, which lost 1 base and 7 bases, there was a span of 14 bases. The CDR3 has 15 residues. DNA of the CDR3: TGTGCCAGCAGTTTAGACGGGGGGCCGTGGAATGAGCAGTTCTTC. This translates into CASSLDGGPWNEQFF.